The entry below describes one T cell receptor (beta chain). Its target is unknown. The record originates from a study of T cell responses to AZD1222 COVID-19 vaccine. Findings of the study overall: AZD1222 recipients seropositive at baseline numbered only five to seven. CD4 TCRs linked to vaccination spanned spike, dominating at 160-218 and 743-854. Donors were mostly white British, more females; clonal diversity possibly underestimated.

This CDR3 spans 14 amino acids. CDR1 MGHRA and CDR2 YSYEKL come from the germline V gene. V was shortened by 0 bases and J by 1 base, with 4 bases between the two germline ends. The protocol was immunoSEQ multiplex PCR, while the TCRdb copy is restricted to in-frame clones and leaves out a portion. The repertoire includes 110,000 to 150,000 clones, over 75% of them detected once, and about 1.5% sits in the top ten. The rearrangement joins TRBV4-1 to TRBJ1-5; no clear D gene. The clonotype was recovered from an adult in good health. Sequencing was performed on peripheral blood, taken on day 0 of AZD1222 vaccination. The CDR3 nucleotides read TGCGCCAGCAGCCAAGACCCCAGCAATCAGCCCCAGCATTTT. It is translated as CASSQDPSNQPQHF.